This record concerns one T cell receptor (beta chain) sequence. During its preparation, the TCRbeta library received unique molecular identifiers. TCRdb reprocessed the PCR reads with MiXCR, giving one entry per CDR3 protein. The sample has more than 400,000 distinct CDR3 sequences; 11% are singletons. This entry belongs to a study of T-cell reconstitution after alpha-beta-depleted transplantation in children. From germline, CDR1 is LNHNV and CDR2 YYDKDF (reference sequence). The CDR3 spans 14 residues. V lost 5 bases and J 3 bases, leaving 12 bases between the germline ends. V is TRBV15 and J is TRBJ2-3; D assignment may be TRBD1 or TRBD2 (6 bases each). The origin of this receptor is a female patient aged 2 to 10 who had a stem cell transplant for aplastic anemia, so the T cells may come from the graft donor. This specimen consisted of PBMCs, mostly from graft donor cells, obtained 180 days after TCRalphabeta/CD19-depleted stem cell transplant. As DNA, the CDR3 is TGTGCCACCAGCCGAGGAGGGGGGACAGATACGCAGTATTTT. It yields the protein CATSRGGGTDTQYF.